Presented here are 21 T cell receptor beta chains from one specimen sequenced in a study of lymphopenia after photon versus proton radiotherapy. Sequenced by immunoSEQ multiplex PCR; TCRdb stores in-frame clones only, minus some. This sample yields about 50,000 clones, of which more than 85% are seen a single time; more than 15% belongs to the top ten. The source was peripheral blood, collected from a patient treated with photon-based radiotherapy. All receptors come from a woman aged 40 to 49 with cholangiocarcinoma.

The chain carries TRBV19 and TRBJ2-2; D perhaps matches TRBD2 (6 bases). The CDR3 is 16 residues long. CDR1 and CDR2 (germline): LNHDA, SQIVND (reference sequence). V was pared by 3 bases and J by 3 bases, with 14 bases between. The CDR3 DNA is TGTGCCAGTAGTATTGGGGGGATCACCGACACCGGGGAGCTGTTTTTT. Amino acid sequence: CASSIGGITDTGELFF.

A single count supports this clone. The rearrangement uses TRBV7-8 and TRBJ1-3, with D perhaps matching TRBD1 (6 bases). Trimming took 7 bases from V and 11 from J, leaving 21 bases between them. Germline V gene sequence: CDR1 SGHVS, CDR2 FQNEAQ. The length of the CDR3 is 14 residues. The CDR3 sequence is CASTPGGGGPSIYF. For the CDR3, the DNA is TGTGCCAGCACCCCTGGGGGCGGGGGCCCTTCCATATATTTT.

The rearrangement joins TRBV19 to TRBJ2-1; 8 bases line up with TRBD1. This CDR3 has 13 residues. The junction had 4 bases not matched to a gene; V was cut back by 6 bases and J by 6 bases. Germline V gene sequence: CDR1 LNHDA, CDR2 SQIVND (reference sequence). In nucleotides, the CDR3 is TGTGCCAGTAGAAACAGGGGGACCAATGAGCAGTTCTTC. It encodes CASRNRGTNEQFF. The full variable domain, completed using reference TRBV19 and TRBJ2-1, is DGGITQSPKYLFRKEGQNVTLSCEQNLNHDAMYWYRQDPGQGLRLIYYSQIVNDFQKGDIAEGYSVSREKKESFPLTVTSAQKNPTAFYLCASRNRGTNEQFFGPGTRLTVL.

The rearrangement uses TRBV6-1 and TRBJ2-1; 15 bases align to TRBD2. Germline V gene lookup returns CDR1 MNHNS and CDR2 SASEGT. This CDR3 is 15 amino acids long. The ends lost 7 bases at V and 7 bases at J; junction bases unmatched: 5. The CDR3 sequence is CASNSGLAGGNEQFF. DNA of the CDR3: TGTGCCAGCAACTCGGGACTAGCGGGGGGAAATGAGCAGTTCTTC.

This chain uses TRBV11-2 with TRBJ1-1; TRBD1 agrees at 10 bases. With 1 base clipped from V and 7 bases from J, the junction kept 3 bases outside the gene matches. CDR1 and CDR2 (germline): SGHAT, FQNNGV. This CDR3 spans 14 amino acids. CDR3 loop: CASSLVGTGDEAFF. The CDR3 DNA follows: TGTGCCAGCAGCTTAGTTGGGACAGGGGATGAAGCTTTCTTT.

The rearrangement uses TRBV19 and TRBJ2-2; D is possibly TRBD2 (6 bases). The CDR3 contains 14 residues. Germline CDR1 is LNHDA and CDR2 is SQIVND (reference sequence). Trimming left V 5 bases short and J 7 bases short, with 14 bases between. The CDR3 DNA sequence: TGTGCCAGTAGTTCCCGACTAGTGGGCGGGGAGCTGTTTTTT. Protein sequence: CASSSRLVGGELFF.

This sequence joins TRBV5-1 and TRBJ2-2, with 8 bases matching TRBD1. Germline assignment: CDR1 SGHRS and CDR2 YFSETQ. The CDR3 covers 18 residues. The V and J ends lost 3 bases and 5 bases, in that order; junction bases with no gene match: 15. The CDR3 spells CASSSPYQDRVSTGELFF. In DNA, the CDR3 is TGCGCCAGCAGCTCCCCCTATCAGGACAGGGTATCGACCGGGGAGCTGTTTTTT.

The rearrangement joins TRBV7-3 to TRBJ2-5, with D tentatively TRBD2 (5 bases). Deletions cut 2 bases from V and 5 bases from J, with 18 bases between. The CDR3 runs 16 residues. Looked up from germline, CDR1 is SGHTA and CDR2 is FQGTGA. The CDR3 loop is CASSLRGGSPRETQYF. The CDR3, as DNA: TGTGCCAGCAGCTTACGGGGTGGCAGCCCTCGGGAGACCCAGTACTTC.

The J gene is TRBJ1-6, the V gene TRBV9, with TRBD1 as a possible D gene (6 bases). Germline V gene lookup returns CDR1 SGDLS and CDR2 YYNGEE. The V end was cut by 1 base, the J end by 10 bases, with 15 bases between. This CDR3 is built from 15 residues. The CDR3 DNA follows: TGTGCCAGCAGCGTAATGGGGACACCCTCATCACCCCTCCACTTT. Encoded protein: CASSVMGTPSSPLHF. Based on the CDR3 plus reference TRBV9 and TRBJ1-6, the full variable domain is DSGVTQTPKHLITATGQRVTLRCSPRSGDLSVYWYQQSLDQGLQFLIQYYNGEERAKGNILERFSAQQFPDLHSELNLSSLELGDSALYFCASSVMGTPSSPLHFGNGTRLTVT.

The chain couples TRBV20-1 to TRBJ1-1; tentatively, D is TRBD1 (5 bases). There are 11 residues in the CDR3. The germline gives CDR1 DFQATT, CDR2 SNEGSKA (reference sequence). Here the CDR3 reads CRGEGLERAFF. The CDR3 DNA sequence: TGCAGGGGGGAGGGTTTGGAACGAGCTTTCTTT.

This chain uses TRBV7-3 with TRBJ2-7, with TRBD1 identical over 11 bases. Trimming at V came to 5 bases and at J to 2 bases, leaving 2 bases not matched to a gene. The CDR3 is 14 residues long. CDR1 and CDR2 from the germline V gene are SGHTA and FQGTGA. CDR3: CASSLGQGAYEQYF. The CDR3 bases are TGTGCCAGCAGCCTGGGACAGGGGGCCTACGAGCAGTACTTC.

The genes are TRBV5-4 and TRBJ2-1, with 11 bases aligning to TRBD2. V lost 4 bases to trimming and J lost 1 base; unmatched junction nucleotides: 7. The CDR3 covers 17 residues. Germline CDR1 and CDR2: SGHNT and YYREEE (reference sequence). CDR3 in amino acids: CASSARTSGRSYNEQFF. CDR3 in DNA: TGTGCCAGCAGCGCACGGACTAGCGGGCGGTCCTACAATGAGCAGTTCTTC.

The chain uses TRBV2 and TRBJ2-7; TRBD1 might be the D (5 bases). Trimming removed 6 bases at V and 2 bases at J, with 8 bases between. This CDR3 has 12 amino acids. Germline V lookup: CDR1 SNHLY, CDR2 FYNNEI. The CDR3 region has the DNA TGTGCCAGCAGCCGACAGCCCTACGAGCAGTACTTC. Encoded protein: CASSRQPYEQYF.

V and J are TRBV29-1 and TRBJ2-1; no clear D. The CDR3 spans 10 residues. CDR1 and CDR2 from the germline V gene are SQVTM and ANQGSEA. The V and J ends lost 2 bases and 8 bases respectively, with 4 bases between them. CDR3 region: CSVESYEQFF. The CDR3 DNA sequence: TGCAGCGTTGAATCGTATGAGCAGTTCTTC.

CDR3 region: CASSSLNRDSYEQYF. CDR3 sequence (DNA): TGTGCCAGCAGTTCCCTCAACCGGGATTCCTACGAGCAGTACTTC. The chain carries TRBV28 and TRBJ2-7; D possibly corresponds to TRBD2 (5 bases). The CDR3 has 15 amino acids. Germline V lookup: CDR1 MDHEN, CDR2 SYDVKM. V gave up 4 bases and J gave up 1 base, with 14 bases separating them.

The gene calls are TRBV6-5 and TRBJ2-2; TRBD1 or TRBD2 may be the D gene (6 bases each). The germline CDR1 and CDR2 sequences are MNHEY and SVGAGI. Trimming took 2 bases from V and 4 from J, leaving 14 bases between them. This CDR3 comprises 16 residues. The CDR3: CASSYGGPGFTGELFF. The CDR3 coding sequence is TGTGCCAGCAGTTACGGGGGGCCGGGGTTCACCGGGGAGCTGTTTTTT.

This clone was detected once. The V call is TRBV28, the J call TRBJ1-2; 9 bases fit TRBD1. The ends lost 5 bases at V and 8 bases at J; junction bases unmatched: 6. Germline V CDR1 and CDR2: MDHEN, SYDVKM. CDR3 length: 13 amino acids. The CDR3 reads CASSLQGARGYTF. The CDR3, as DNA: TGTGCCAGCAGTCTACAGGGGGCGAGGGGCTACACCTTC.

The rearrangement joins TRBV5-4 to TRBJ2-7, with 9 bases that match TRBD2. V lost 3 bases to trimming and J lost 6 bases; unmatched junction nucleotides: 13. CDR1 and CDR2 (germline): SGHNT, YYREEE (reference sequence). The CDR3 runs 16 residues. The DNA of the CDR3 is TGTGCCAGCAGCTCGGTCTCCGCGGGAGGGCGTCCCGAGCAGTACTTC. Residues: CASSSVSAGGRPEQYF.

V gene TRBV10-3 combines with J gene TRBJ2-7, with 9 bases aligning to TRBD1. The CDR3 length is 15 residues. CDR1 ENHRY and CDR2 SYGVKD come from the germline V gene. Trimming removed 8 bases from V and 6 bases from J; junction bases left unmatched: 14. The chain's CDR3 is CAIRDEGQGRGEQYF. As DNA, the CDR3 is TGTGCCATCCGAGACGAGGGACAGGGAAGGGGCGAGCAGTACTTC.

In DNA, the CDR3 is TGTGCCAGCAGTCGGGACCTACCGGGCACCGGGGAGCTGTTTTTT. It specifies CASSRDLPGTGELFF. The chain links TRBV6-1 to TRBJ2-2; the D call may be TRBD1 or TRBD2 (5 bases each). CDR1 MNHNS and CDR2 SASEGT come from the germline V gene. This CDR3 is 15 amino acids long. V was clipped by 5 bases and J by 4 bases, with 14 bases between them.

The chain recombines TRBV7-9 with TRBJ1-1; weak D call: TRBD1 (6 bases). Germline CDR1 reads SEHNR; CDR2 reads FQNEAQ (reference sequence). The CDR3 totals 15 residues. V lost 3 bases, J lost 5 bases, and 16 bases lay in between. The CDR3 DNA is TGTGCCAGCAGCTTTGCGACAGGTTTAGGGACTGAAGCTTTCTTT. Translated, it gives CASSFATGLGTEAFF.